This passage covers 26 T cell receptor beta chains from one sample sequenced in a study of post-analysis software for immune sequencing data. The study's findings and limits: Patients showed TRBV5-6, TRBV5-1 and TRBV20-1 among roughly 5 TRBV segments more frequent than in controls.

No antigen has been assigned to these receptors. Each TCR beta cDNA library carried unique molecular identifiers. TCRdb reprocessed the PCR reads with MiXCR, giving one entry per CDR3 protein. The sample shows approximately 400,000 distinct CDR3 sequences, about a third of them seen only once. The sample consisted of blood. These receptors originate from a girl between 5 and 17 years old with multiple sclerosis.

Only a few counts were recorded for this clonotype. This sequence joins TRBV5-1 and TRBJ1-1; D is undetermined. CDR3 length: 14 amino acids. Between the trimmed V and J ends, which lost 4 bases and 0 bases, there was a span of 10 bases. Looked up from germline, CDR1 is SGHRS and CDR2 is YFSETQ. In DNA form, the CDR3 reads TGCGCCAGCAGCCGAAGTGCCATGAACACTGAAGCTTTCTTT. This encodes CASSRSAMNTEAFF.

This clonotype was counted only a few times. The chain links TRBV25-1 to TRBJ2-1; 8 bases fit TRBD1. The CDR3 extends over 14 amino acids. Germline CDR1 MGHDK, CDR2 SYGVNS. V dropped 4 bases and J dropped 4; count of bases not matched to a gene: 3. CDR3 coding DNA: TGTGCCAGCAGTGCCGGACAGGGATACAATGAGCAGTTCTTC. Protein: CASSAGQGYNEQFF.

The chain couples TRBV3-1 to TRBJ1-2; 7 bases line up with TRBD1. V lost 5 bases to trimming and J lost 3 bases; unmatched junction nucleotides: 3. CDR1 LGHDT and CDR2 YNNKEL come from the germline V gene (reference sequence). This CDR3 has 13 amino acids. As DNA, the CDR3 is TGTGCCAGCAGCTCAACAGGGGACTATGGCTACACCTTC. Protein product: CASSSTGDYGYTF.

This chain joins TRBV5-1 and TRBJ2-1; TRBD2 aligns across 8 bases. The CDR3 runs to 18 residues. V lost 3 bases to trimming and J lost 0 bases; unmatched junction nucleotides: 11. Per the germline V gene, CDR1 is SGHRS and CDR2 is YFSETQ. Here the CDR3 DNA reads TGCGCCAGCAGCTCGGGAGGGACTGGGGAGAGCTCCTACAATGAGCAGTTCTTC. Its protein is CASSSGGTGESSYNEQFF.

This clonotype came up a few times. The J gene is TRBJ2-5, the V gene TRBV20-1, with a possible D match to TRBD2 (7 bases). The CDR3 is 12 amino acids. Germline values: CDR1 DFQATT, CDR2 SNEGSKA (reference sequence). Trimming took 3 bases from V and 5 from J, leaving 10 bases between them. CDR3 coding DNA: TGCAGTGCTAGGGGGGGGCCGGAGACCCAGTACTTC. This gives the protein CSARGGPETQYF.

This clonotype has more than one count but fewer than ten. The genes are TRBV12-3 or TRBV12-4 and TRBJ1-1; D unclear. The CDR3 runs to 15 residues. The V and J ends lost 1 base and 3 bases respectively, with 12 bases between them. The CDR3 protein is CASSLEKGIYTEAFF. The CDR3, as DNA: TGTGCCAGCAGTTTAGAGAAAGGTATATACACTGAAGCTTTCTTT.

The J gene is TRBJ2-7, the V gene TRBV4-3; tentatively, D is TRBD1 (6 bases). The germline V gene encodes CDR1 LGHNA and CDR2 YSLEER. This CDR3 contains 14 residues. Trimming stripped 3 bases from V and 4 bases from J, with 13 bases between. CDR3 DNA: TGCGCCAGCAGCCACGCCCAGGGGCGATACGAGCAGTACTTC. This encodes CASSHAQGRYEQYF.

This clonotype was picked up a small number of times. The CDR3 reads CASSLFPYEQYF. CDR3 coding DNA: TGTGCCAGCAGCCTATTCCCCTACGAGCAGTACTTC. The V gene is TRBV5-6, the J gene TRBJ2-7; D gene uncertain. The CDR3 contains 12 residues. In germline, CDR1 is SGHDT, CDR2 YYEEEE. The V end was cut by 4 bases, the J end by 2 bases, with 7 bases between.

The gene calls are TRBV7-9 and TRBJ2-1; 7 nucleotides match TRBD1. There are 18 residues in the CDR3. J was trimmed by 4 bases and V by 5 bases; bases with no gene match: 17. Germline V gene data show CDR1 as SEHNR and CDR2 as FQNEAQ (reference sequence). The CDR3 sequence: CASSPPGQSPVGYNEQFF. For the CDR3, the DNA is TGTGCCAGCAGCCCTCCGGGACAGAGCCCGGTCGGATACAATGAGCAGTTCTTC.

This clonotype appeared a few times. V gene TRBV28 combines with J gene TRBJ2-4, with 8 positions matching TRBD1. CDR1 is MDHEN, CDR2 SYDVKM, per germline. V shed 5 bases and J 8 bases; nucleotides not matched to a gene: 2. CDR3 size: 12 residues. CDR3 amino acids: CASSAGGDIQYF. DNA for the CDR3: TGTGCCAGCAGTGCAGGGGGCGACATTCAGTACTTC.

This clonotype was picked up a small number of times. This chain uses TRBV7-6 with TRBJ2-7, with 12 bases identical to TRBD1. Germline CDR1 is SGHVS and CDR2 is FNYEAQ. The CDR3 runs to 14 residues. With 5 bases clipped from V and 6 bases from J, the junction kept 5 bases outside the gene matches. CDR3 sequence: CASSPGTGGGEQYF. In nucleotides, the CDR3 is TGTGCCAGCAGCCCAGGGACAGGGGGCGGCGAGCAGTACTTC.

V and J are TRBV3-1 and TRBJ1-2; D might be TRBD1 (5 bases). V lost 1 base and J 7 bases, leaving 13 bases between the germline ends. The germline CDR1 and CDR2 sequences are LGHDT and YNNKEL (reference sequence). The CDR3 loop spans 14 amino acids. CDR3 in amino acids: CASSQVAGRGGYTF. The CDR3 DNA sequence: TGTGCCAGCAGCCAAGTGGCAGGGAGAGGTGGCTACACCTTC. Using reference TRBV3-1 and TRBJ1-2 for the parts outside the CDR3, the full variable domain is DTAVSQTPKYLVTQMGNDKSIKCEQNLGHDTMYWYKQDSKKFLKIMFSYNNKELIINETVPNRFSPKSPDKAHLNLHINSLELGDSAVYFCASSQVAGRGGYTFGSGTRLTVV.

This clonotype appeared a few times. The chain combines TRBV5-1 with TRBJ2-7; D may match TRBD1 or TRBD2 (5 bases each). This CDR3 is 14 amino acids long. V was cut by 3 bases and J by 0 bases, with 10 bases left in between. CDR1 is SGHRS and CDR2 is YFSETQ in the germline V gene. The CDR3 bases are TGCGCCAGCAGCTGGGCAGGGAGCTCCTACGAGCAGTACTTC. It encodes CASSWAGSSYEQYF.

CDR3 coding DNA: TGTGCCAGCAGTTACTCTGAGGGCTCCCAAGAGACCCAGTACTTC. It specifies CASSYSEGSQETQYF. The V gene is TRBV6-5, the J gene TRBJ2-5, with D perhaps TRBD2 (5 bases). The CDR3 length is 15 residues. Germline CDR1 reads MNHEY; CDR2 reads SVGAGI. The germline V and J ends were trimmed by 0 bases and 1 base, with 9 bases remaining between them.

This sequence joins TRBV12-3 or TRBV12-4 and TRBJ1-5; D remains ambiguous. The CDR3 sequence is 13 residues long. The V end was cut by 6 bases, the J end by 5 bases, with 11 bases between. This CDR3 is CASSLRRDQPQHF. DNA of the CDR3: TGTGCCAGCAGCCTGCGGAGGGATCAGCCCCAGCATTTT.

In this sample, this clonotype turned up a few times. The chain combines TRBV10-1 with TRBJ2-1; D gene unclear. From germline, CDR1 is WNHNN and CDR2 SYGVQD (reference sequence). V lost 2 bases to trimming and J lost 4 bases, with 9 bases between them. The CDR3 runs to 14 residues. The CDR3 reads CASSEAAPYNEQFF. The CDR3 region has the DNA TGCGCCAGCAGTGAGGCGGCCCCTTACAATGAGCAGTTCTTC.

The table lists this clonotype with a few counts. This CDR3 reads CSVGRAGANVLTF. Written as DNA, the CDR3 is TGCAGCGTTGGCAGGGCCGGGGCCAACGTCCTGACTTTC. The V and J genes are TRBV29-1 and TRBJ2-6, with TRBD1 as a possible D gene (5 bases). Germline CDR1 is SQVTM and CDR2 is ANQGSEA. Between the trimmed V and J ends, which lost 4 bases and 4 bases, there was a span of 8 bases. The CDR3 length is 13 residues.

This chain connects TRBV18 to TRBJ2-1; D uncertain. V was trimmed by 5 bases and J by 4 bases, leaving 3 bases between them. CDR3 length equals 11 residues. Germline lookup yields CDR1 KGHSH and CDR2 LQKENI. The CDR3 is CASSEYNEQFF. Written as DNA, the CDR3 is TGTGCCAGCTCAGAATACAATGAGCAGTTCTTC.

This clonotype was detected only once. The rearrangement uses TRBV20-1 and TRBJ2-3, with no clear D. CDR1 is DFQATT, CDR2 SNEGSKA, per germline (reference sequence). This CDR3 has 14 residues. Trimming removed 3 bases from V and 1 base from J, with 11 bases in between. CDR3 nucleotide sequence: TGCAGTGCTAGCCCCTATCGGCGCACAGATACGCAGTATTTT. This sequence encodes CSASPYRRTDTQYF.

This clonotype was counted at least ten times. Germline is not matched at one junction end, which may reflect a read error. V is TRBV6-1 and J is TRBJ2-7; D not resolved. Germline V gene lookup returns CDR1 MNHNS and CDR2 SASEGT. The CDR3 sequence is 13 residues long. The CDR3 DNA reads TGTGCGAGCATCGTGGTAGGTTCCTACGAGCAGTACTTC. This gives the protein CASIVVGSYEQYF.

The table lists this clonotype with a few counts. The genes are TRBV9 and TRBJ2-5; TRBD2 is a possible D gene (5 bases). The CDR3 length is 14 residues. The V and J ends lost 3 bases and 2 bases respectively, with 11 bases between them. Germline V lookup: CDR1 SGDLS, CDR2 YYNGEE. The CDR3 DNA is TGTGCCAGCAGCGAATCCGGGGTTCAAGAGACCCAGTACTTC. Translated, it gives CASSESGVQETQYF.

The V gene is TRBV7-3, the J gene TRBJ2-2; D possibly corresponds to TRBD1 (6 bases). Per germline, CDR1 SGHTA and CDR2 FQGTGA. The CDR3 sequence is 13 residues long. The V and J ends lost 6 bases and 6 bases respectively, with 11 bases between them. In DNA form, the CDR3 reads TGTGCCAGCAGTTGGGGGCACGCCGGGGAGCTGTTTTTT. This gives the protein CASSWGHAGELFF.

As DNA, the CDR3 is TGTGCCAGCAGCTACAGGGGTGAGCAGTTCTTC. Translated, it gives CASSYRGEQFF. This sequence joins TRBV6-4 and TRBJ2-1; 7 positions agree with TRBD1. J gave up 9 bases and V 6 bases, and 2 bases lay outside the gene matches. The CDR3 sequence is 11 residues long. Looked up from germline, CDR1 is MRHNA and CDR2 is SNTAGT.

This clonotype was picked up many times. This chain links TRBV6-5 with TRBJ2-1; 9 bases map to TRBD1. J was trimmed by 2 bases and V by 2 bases; bases with no gene match: 7. The CDR3 contains 17 residues. The germline V gene has CDR1 MNHEY and CDR2 SVGAGI. CDR3 nucleotide sequence: TGTGCCAGCAGTTACACCGCGGACAGGGGTCCCTACAATGAGCAGTTCTTC. Translated: CASSYTADRGPYNEQFF.

The V gene is TRBV7-6, the J gene TRBJ1-1; D perhaps matches TRBD1 (6 bases). Trimming took 1 base from V and 10 from J, leaving 10 bases between them. The germline CDR1 and CDR2 sequences are SGHVS and FNYEAQ. CDR3 length equals 12 residues. CDR3 amino acids: CASSLDGRGAFF. CDR3 coding DNA: TGTGCCAGCAGCTTAGACGGCAGGGGAGCTTTCTTT. The full variable domain, rest sourced from reference TRBV7-6 and TRBJ1-1, is GAGVSQSPRYKVTKRGQDVALRCDPISGHVSLYWYRQALGQGPEFLTYFNYEAQQDKSGLPNDRFSAERPEGSISTLTIQRTEQRDSAMYRCASSLDGRGAFFGQGTRLTVV.

The gene calls are TRBV18 and TRBJ2-5; 7 bases align to TRBD1. The DNA end is more similar to TRBJ2-7, so the J call may be wrong. Germline loops: CDR1 KGHSH, CDR2 LQKENI. The CDR3 length is 16 residues. CDR3 in DNA: TGTGCCAGCTCATTATCGTCGACAGGGAGCTCCTACGAGCAGTACTTC. The encoded protein is CASSLSSTGSSYEQYF.